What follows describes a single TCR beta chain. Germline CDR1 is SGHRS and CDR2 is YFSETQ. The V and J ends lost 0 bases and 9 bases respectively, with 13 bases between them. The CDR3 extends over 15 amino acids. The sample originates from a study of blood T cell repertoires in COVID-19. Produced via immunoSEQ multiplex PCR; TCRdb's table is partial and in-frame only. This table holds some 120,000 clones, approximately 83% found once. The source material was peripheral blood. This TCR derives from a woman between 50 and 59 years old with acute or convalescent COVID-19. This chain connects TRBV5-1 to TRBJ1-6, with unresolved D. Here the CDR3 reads CASSLEGADSSPLHF. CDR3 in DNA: TGCGCCAGCAGCTTGGAAGGAGCGGATAGTTCACCCCTCCACTTT.